This T cell receptor beta chain derives from a study of vaccination and CD4 T cells after COVID-19. As for this clonotype: Its cognate antigen is unknown.

Treatment of the sample: approximately 9-day PBMC culture with coronavirus spike peptide pools or control peptides (ViraFEST assay). Samples of CD4+ T cells were obtained from the unexposed donor before the COVID-19 pandemic (2011-2018). Peptide pools at 8 to 10 ug/ml, together with 8 to 10 IU/ml IL-2, were added to cultures of 2 million to 2.5 million PBMCs per well. Half the medium was exchanged for fresh IL-2 medium on days 3 and 7. V trimming: 5 bases; J trimming: 4 bases; junction bases outside the gene matches: 7. Germline assignment: CDR1 GTSNPN and CDR2 SVGIG (reference sequence). There are 13 residues in the CDR3. The Oncomine TCR Beta short-read assay sequenced DNA from cultured CD4+ T cells. TCRdb re-derived calls from the PCR reads in MiXCR, one entry per CDR3 protein. Of about 7,200 distinct CDR3 sequences listed, roughly two fifths were seen once; the top ten hold around 25%.

The receptor comes from a human donor in good health. Input material: CD4+ T cells from blood, cultured in vitro. This chain uses TRBV30 with TRBJ1-2; TRBD1 agrees at 7 bases. In DNA form, the CDR3 reads TGTGCCTGGGGCCGGGACAGACCCTATGGCTACACCTTC. Encoded protein: CAWGRDRPYGYTF.